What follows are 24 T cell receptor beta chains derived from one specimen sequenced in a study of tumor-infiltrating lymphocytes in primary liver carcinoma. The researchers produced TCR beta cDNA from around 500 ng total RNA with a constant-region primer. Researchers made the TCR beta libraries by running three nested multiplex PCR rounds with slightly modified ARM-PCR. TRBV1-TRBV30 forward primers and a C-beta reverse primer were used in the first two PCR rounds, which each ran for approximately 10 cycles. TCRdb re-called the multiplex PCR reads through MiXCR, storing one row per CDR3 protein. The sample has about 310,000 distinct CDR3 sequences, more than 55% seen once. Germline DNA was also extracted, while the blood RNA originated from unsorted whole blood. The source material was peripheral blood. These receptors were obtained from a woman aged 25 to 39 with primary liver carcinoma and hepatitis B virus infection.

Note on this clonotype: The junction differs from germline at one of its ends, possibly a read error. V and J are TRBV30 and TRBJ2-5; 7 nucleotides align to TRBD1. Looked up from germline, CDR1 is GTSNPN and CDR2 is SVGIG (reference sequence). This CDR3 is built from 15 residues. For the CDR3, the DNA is TGTGCCTGGGCCGCAGGGGGTGCCCGCCAAGGGACCCAGTACTTC. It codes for CAWAAGGARQGTQYF.

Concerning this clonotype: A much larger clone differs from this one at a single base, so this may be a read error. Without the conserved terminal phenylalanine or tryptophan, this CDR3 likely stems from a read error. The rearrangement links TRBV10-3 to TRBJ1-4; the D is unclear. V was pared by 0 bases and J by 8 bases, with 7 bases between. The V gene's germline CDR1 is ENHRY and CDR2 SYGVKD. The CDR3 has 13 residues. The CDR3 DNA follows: TGTGCCATCAGTGAGTCCACTGTCGAAAAACTGTTTTCT. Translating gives CAISESTVEKLFS.

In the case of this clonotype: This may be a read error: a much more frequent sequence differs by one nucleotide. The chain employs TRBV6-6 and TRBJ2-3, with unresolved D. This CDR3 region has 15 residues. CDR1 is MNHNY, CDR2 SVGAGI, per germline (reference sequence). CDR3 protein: CASSYGLKSTNTQYF. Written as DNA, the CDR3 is TGTGCCAGCAGTTACGGTCTTAAAAGCACAAATACGCAGTATTTT.

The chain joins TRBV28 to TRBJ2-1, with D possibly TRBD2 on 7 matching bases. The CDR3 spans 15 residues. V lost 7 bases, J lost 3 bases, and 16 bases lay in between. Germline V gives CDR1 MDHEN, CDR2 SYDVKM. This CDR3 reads CASTGVRGSYNEQFF. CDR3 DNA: TGTGCCAGCACAGGGGTCCGCGGGAGCTACAATGAGCAGTTCTTC.

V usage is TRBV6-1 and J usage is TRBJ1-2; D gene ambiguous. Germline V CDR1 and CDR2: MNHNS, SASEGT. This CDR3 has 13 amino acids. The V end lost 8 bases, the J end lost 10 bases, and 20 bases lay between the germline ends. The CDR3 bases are TGTGCCAGCCGCCTATGGGCGAGTCCGACCTACACCTTC. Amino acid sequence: CASRLWASPTYTF.

CDR3 region: CATPYNEQFF. The CDR3 nucleotides are TGTGCCACCCCCTACAATGAGCAGTTCTTC. The chain links TRBV28 to TRBJ2-1; D unclear. Between the trimmed V and J ends, which lost 10 bases and 2 bases, there was a span of 3 bases. CDR3 length: 10 residues. Looked up from germline, CDR1 is MDHEN and CDR2 is SYDVKM. Using reference TRBV28 and TRBJ2-1 for the parts outside the CDR3, the full variable domain is DVKVTQSSRYLVKRTGEKVFLECVQDMDHENMFWYRQDPGLGLRLIYFSYDVKMKEKGDIPEGYSVSREKKERFSLILESASTNQTSMYLCATPYNEQFFGPGTRLTVL.

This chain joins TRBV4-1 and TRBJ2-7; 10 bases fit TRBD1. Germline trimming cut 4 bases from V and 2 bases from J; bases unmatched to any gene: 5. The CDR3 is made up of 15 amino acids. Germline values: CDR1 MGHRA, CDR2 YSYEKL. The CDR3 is CASSPTGQGTYEQYF. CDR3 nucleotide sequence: TGCGCCAGCAGCCCAACGGGACAGGGGACCTACGAGCAGTACTTC.

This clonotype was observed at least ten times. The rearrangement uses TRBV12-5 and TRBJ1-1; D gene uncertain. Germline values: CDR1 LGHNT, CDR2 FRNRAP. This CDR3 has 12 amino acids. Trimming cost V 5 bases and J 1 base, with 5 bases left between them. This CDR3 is CASGPGNTEAFF. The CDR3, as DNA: TGTGCTAGTGGTCCAGGGAACACTGAAGCTTTCTTT.

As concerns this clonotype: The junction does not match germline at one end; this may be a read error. CDR3 in DNA: TGTGCCAGCAGCTATTCCTACGGGCAGTACTTC. Translating gives CASSYSYGQYF. The chain recombines TRBV11-2 with TRBJ2-7; D is unresolved. The CDR3 spans 11 residues. In germline, CDR1 is SGHAT, CDR2 FQNNGV.

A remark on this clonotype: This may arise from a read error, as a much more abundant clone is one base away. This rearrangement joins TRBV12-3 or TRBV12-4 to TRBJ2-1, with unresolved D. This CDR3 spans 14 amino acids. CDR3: CAGSRPSRANEQFF. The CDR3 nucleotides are TGTGCCGGCAGTCGACCCTCCCGCGCGAACGAGCAGTTCTTC.

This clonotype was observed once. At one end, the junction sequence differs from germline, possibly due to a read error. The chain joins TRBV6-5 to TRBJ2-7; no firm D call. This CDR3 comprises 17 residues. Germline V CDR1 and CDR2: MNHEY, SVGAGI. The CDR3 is CASSYSSSGERSYERYF. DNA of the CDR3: TGTGCCAGCAGTTACTCGTCATCGGGCGAGAGGTCATACGAGCGGTACTTC.

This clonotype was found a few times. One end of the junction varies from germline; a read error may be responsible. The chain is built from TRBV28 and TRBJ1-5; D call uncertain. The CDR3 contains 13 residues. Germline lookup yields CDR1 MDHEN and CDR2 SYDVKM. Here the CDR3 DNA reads TGTGCCAGTAGTTTTCGAGTGTTTCAGCCCCAGCATTTT. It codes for CASSFRVFQPQHF.

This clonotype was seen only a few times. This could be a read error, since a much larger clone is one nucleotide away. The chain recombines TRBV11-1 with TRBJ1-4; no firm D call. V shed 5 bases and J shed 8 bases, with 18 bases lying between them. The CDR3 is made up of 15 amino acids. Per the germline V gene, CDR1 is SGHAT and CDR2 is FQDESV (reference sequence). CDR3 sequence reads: CASSPGSQRGEKLFF. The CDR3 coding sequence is TGTGCCAGCAGCCCGGGGAGCCAGCGAGGGGAAAAACTGTTTTTT.

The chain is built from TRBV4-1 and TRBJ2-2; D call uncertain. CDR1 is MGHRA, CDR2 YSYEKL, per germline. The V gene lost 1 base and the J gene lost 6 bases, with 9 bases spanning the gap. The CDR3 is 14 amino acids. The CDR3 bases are TGCGCCAGCAGCCAAGCCTTCAGTGCCGGGGAGCTGTTTTTT. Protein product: CASSQAFSAGELFF.

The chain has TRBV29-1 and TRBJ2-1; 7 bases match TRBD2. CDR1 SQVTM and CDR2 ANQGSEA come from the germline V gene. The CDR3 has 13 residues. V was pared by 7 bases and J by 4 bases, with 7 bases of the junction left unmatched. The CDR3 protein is CSDLSGLYNEQFF. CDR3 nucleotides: TGCAGCGACCTATCGGGACTATACAATGAGCAGTTCTTC.

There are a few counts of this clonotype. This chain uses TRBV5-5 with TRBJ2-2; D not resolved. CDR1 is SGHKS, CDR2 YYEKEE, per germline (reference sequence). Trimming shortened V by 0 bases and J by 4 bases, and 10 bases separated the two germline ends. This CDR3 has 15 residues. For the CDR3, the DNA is TGTGCCAGCAGCTTGGAGGCAGGAGCCACCGGGGAGCTGTTTTTT. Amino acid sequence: CASSLEAGATGELFF. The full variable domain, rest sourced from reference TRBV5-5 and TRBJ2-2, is DAGVTQSPTHLIKTRGQQVTLRCSPISGHKSVSWYQQVLGQGPQFIFQYYEKEERGRGNFPDRFSARQFPNYSSELNVNALLLGDSALYLCASSLEAGATGELFFGEGSRLTVL.

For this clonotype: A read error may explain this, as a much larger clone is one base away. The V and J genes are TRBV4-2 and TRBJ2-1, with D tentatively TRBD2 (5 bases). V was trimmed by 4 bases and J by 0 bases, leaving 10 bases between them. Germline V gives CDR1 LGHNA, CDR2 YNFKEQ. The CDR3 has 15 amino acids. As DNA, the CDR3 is TGTGCCAGCAGCCCCAGAGCGGTCTCCTACAATGAGCAGTTCTTC. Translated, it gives CASSPRAVSYNEQFF.

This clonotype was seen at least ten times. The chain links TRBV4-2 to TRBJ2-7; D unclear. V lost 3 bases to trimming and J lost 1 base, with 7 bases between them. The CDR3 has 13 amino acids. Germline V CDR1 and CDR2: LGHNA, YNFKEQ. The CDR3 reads CASSHGRSYEQYF. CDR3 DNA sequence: TGTGCCAGCAGCCACGGACGGTCCTACGAGCAGTACTTC.

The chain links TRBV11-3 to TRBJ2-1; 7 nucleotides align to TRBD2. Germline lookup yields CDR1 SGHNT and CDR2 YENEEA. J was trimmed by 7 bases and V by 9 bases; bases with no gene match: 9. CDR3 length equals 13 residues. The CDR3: CARPGREYNEQFF. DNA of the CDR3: TGTGCCAGGCCCGGGCGGGAGTATAATGAGCAGTTCTTC. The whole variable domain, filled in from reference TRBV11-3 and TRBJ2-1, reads EAGVVQSPRYKIIEKKQPVAFWCNPISGHNTLYWYLQNLGQGPELLIRYENEEAVDDSQLPKDRFSAERLKGVDSTLKIQPAELGDSAVYLCARPGREYNEQFFGPGTRLTVL.

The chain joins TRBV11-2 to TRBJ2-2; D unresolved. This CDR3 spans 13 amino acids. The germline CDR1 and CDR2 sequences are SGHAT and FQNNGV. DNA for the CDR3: TGTATCAGCAGCCCCCTGATATCCGGGGAGCTGTTTTTT. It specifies CISSPLISGELFF.

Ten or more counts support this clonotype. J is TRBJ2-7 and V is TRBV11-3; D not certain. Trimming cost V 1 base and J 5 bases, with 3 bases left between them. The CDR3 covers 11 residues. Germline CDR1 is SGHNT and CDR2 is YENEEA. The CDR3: CASSLANEQYF. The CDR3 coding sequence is TGTGCCAGCAGCTTAGCCAACGAGCAGTACTTC.

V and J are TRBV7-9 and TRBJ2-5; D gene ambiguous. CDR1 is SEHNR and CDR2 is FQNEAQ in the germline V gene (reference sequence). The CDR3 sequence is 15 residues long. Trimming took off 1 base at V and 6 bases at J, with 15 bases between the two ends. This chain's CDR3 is CASSLVSGGQKTQYF. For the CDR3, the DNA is TGTGCCAGCAGCTTAGTCTCGGGCGGCCAGAAGACCCAGTACTTC.

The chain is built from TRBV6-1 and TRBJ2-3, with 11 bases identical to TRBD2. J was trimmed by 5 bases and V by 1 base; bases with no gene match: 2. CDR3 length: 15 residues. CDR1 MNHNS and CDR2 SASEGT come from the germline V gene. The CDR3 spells CASSEGLAGGDTQYF. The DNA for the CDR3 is TGTGCCAGCAGTGAAGGGCTAGCGGGAGGAGATACGCAGTATTTT.

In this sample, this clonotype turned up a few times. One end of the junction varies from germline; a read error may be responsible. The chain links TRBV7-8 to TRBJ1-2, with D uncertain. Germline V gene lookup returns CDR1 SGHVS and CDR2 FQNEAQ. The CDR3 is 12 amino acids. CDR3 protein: CVSSHRYEGYTF. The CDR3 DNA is TGTGTCAGCAGCCACCGTTATGAGGGCTACACCTTC. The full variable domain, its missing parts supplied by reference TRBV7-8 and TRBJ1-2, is GAGVSQSPRYKVAKRGQDVALRCDPISGHVSLFWYQQALGQGPEFLTYFQNEAQLDKSGLPSDRFFAERPEGSVSTLKIQRTQQEDSAVYLCVSSHRYEGYTFGSGTRLTVV.